These T cell receptor beta chains were read from a single sample in a study of T cells in Graves' hyperthyroidism and ophthalmopathy. TCRdb passed the multiplex PCR reads through MiXCR, listing each CDR3 protein once. The table has 450,000 to 550,000 distinct CDR3 sequences, less than 25% seen once. Material: blood. These receptor sequences come from a woman aged 25 to 39 with Graves' ophthalmopathy. CDR3s include the opening cysteine and the closing phenylalanine or tryptophan. A D gene is named only where the DNA matches it firmly. Clone size appears in some rows only: once, few, many, or a class for an expanded clone.

d_call: NA
clone_size: many
j_call: TRBJ2-7
v_call: TRBV4-3
cdr3_aa: CASSQVLGSREQYF
cdr3_nt: TGCGCCAGCAGCCAAGTCCTAGGGTCAAGGGAGCAGTACTTC

d_call: TRBD1
clone_size: many
j_call: TRBJ2-4
v_call: TRBV28
cdr3_aa: CASSGQALVAKNIQYF
cdr3_nt: TGTGCCAGCTCGGGACAGGCACTAGTAGCCAAAAACATTCAGTACTTC

d_call: NA
clone_size: many
j_call: TRBJ1-5
v_call: TRBV7-2
cdr3_aa: CASSLRTGNQPQHF
cdr3_nt: TGTGCCAGCAGCTTACGGACAGGCAATCAGCCCCAGCATTTT

d_call: NA
clone_size: many
j_call: TRBJ1-2
v_call: TRBV12-3/TRBV12-4
cdr3_aa: CASSSEVRDVFSGYTF
cdr3_nt: TGTGCCAGCAGTTCTGAAGTGAGGGATGTATTTTCCGGCTACACCTTC

d_call: NA
clone_size: NA
j_call: TRBJ1-3
v_call: TRBV9
cdr3_aa: CASSALTGVVDTIYF
cdr3_nt: TGTGCCAGCAGCGCCCTTACGGGGGTAGTGGACACCATATATTTT

d_call: NA
clone_size: many
j_call: TRBJ1-5
v_call: TRBV6-1
cdr3_aa: CASISGSLSNQPQHF
cdr3_nt: TGTGCCAGCATCTCAGGGTCCCTTAGCAATCAGCCCCAGCATTTT

d_call: NA
clone_size: many
j_call: TRBJ1-2
v_call: TRBV29-1
cdr3_aa: CSVEDSVTVELNGYTF
cdr3_nt: TGCAGCGTTGAAGATTCCGTAACAGTTGAGTTAAATGGCTACACCTTC

d_call: NA
clone_size: NA
j_call: TRBJ1-1
v_call: TRBV6-5
cdr3_aa: CASSFRDTAFF
cdr3_nt: TGTGCCAGCAGTTTCCGGGACACGGCTTTCTTT

d_call: TRBD2
clone_size: NA
j_call: TRBJ2-7
v_call: TRBV13
cdr3_aa: CASSLGLAFDEQYF
cdr3_nt: TGTGCCAGCAGCTTGGGACTAGCGTTCGACGAGCAGTACTTC

d_call: TRBD1
clone_size: many
j_call: TRBJ2-7
v_call: TRBV5-1
cdr3_aa: CASSGDRDEQYF
cdr3_nt: TGCGCCAGCAGCGGGGACAGGGACGAGCAGTACTTC

d_call: NA
clone_size: few
j_call: TRBJ2-5
v_call: TRBV20-1
cdr3_aa: CSATEGGTEETQYF
cdr3_nt: TGCAGTGCAACGGAGGGGGGGACCGAAGAGACCCAGTACTTC

d_call: NA
clone_size: many
j_call: TRBJ2-7
v_call: TRBV20-1
cdr3_aa: CSAPADGVLEQYF
cdr3_nt: TGCAGTGCCCCCGCGGACGGTGTACTCGAGCAGTACTTC

d_call: NA
clone_size: few
j_call: TRBJ2-2
v_call: TRBV4-1
cdr3_aa: CASSHGNTGELFF
cdr3_nt: TGCGCCAGCAGCCACGGAAACACCGGGGAGCTGTTTTTT

d_call: NA
clone_size: many
j_call: TRBJ2-7
v_call: TRBV12-3/TRBV12-4
cdr3_aa: CASSSETRVGEQYF
cdr3_nt: TGTGCCAGCAGCTCCGAGACAAGGGTCGGCGAGCAGTACTTC

d_call: TRBD1
clone_size: NA
j_call: TRBJ1-2
v_call: TRBV12-3/TRBV12-4
cdr3_aa: CASRPRTGAFGGYTF
cdr3_nt: TGTGCCAGCAGACCTAGGACAGGGGCGTTTGGCGGCTACACCTTC

d_call: TRBD1
clone_size: many
j_call: TRBJ1-1
v_call: TRBV28
cdr3_aa: CASNEQGTTEAFF
cdr3_nt: TGTGCCAGCAACGAACAGGGGACCACTGAAGCTTTCTTT

d_call: TRBD1
clone_size: few
j_call: TRBJ2-5
v_call: TRBV7-3
cdr3_aa: CASSIDRGETQYF
cdr3_nt: TGTGCCAGCAGCATCGACAGGGGAGAGACCCAGTACTTC

d_call: NA
clone_size: NA
j_call: TRBJ1-5
v_call: TRBV11-2
cdr3_aa: CASSLLPGGTQPQHF
cdr3_nt: TGTGCCAGCAGCTTACTCCCTGGGGGAACACAGCCCCAGCATTTT

d_call: TRBD2
clone_size: NA
j_call: TRBJ2-7
v_call: TRBV12-3/TRBV12-4
cdr3_aa: CASSSTLLATNEQYF
cdr3_nt: TGTGCCAGCAGTTCCACCCTACTAGCGACGAACGAGCAGTACTTC

d_call: NA
clone_size: NA
j_call: TRBJ2-7
v_call: TRBV7-2
cdr3_aa: CASSQRGNHEQYF
cdr3_nt: TGTGCCAGCAGCCAGAGGGGAAACCACGAGCAGTACTTC

d_call: NA
clone_size: many
j_call: TRBJ1-2
v_call: TRBV6-5
cdr3_aa: CASYYSDGGGNYGYTF
cdr3_nt: TGTGCCAGCTACTACTCAGATGGGGGCGGAAACTATGGCTACACCTTC

d_call: NA
clone_size: many
j_call: TRBJ1-1
v_call: TRBV27
cdr3_aa: CATCAYLNTEAFF
cdr3_nt: TGTGCCACCTGCGCATACCTGAACACTGAAGCTTTCTTT

d_call: NA
clone_size: NA
j_call: TRBJ1-1
v_call: TRBV12-3/TRBV12-4
cdr3_aa: CASTLVGWDTEAFF
cdr3_nt: TGTGCCAGCACCCTGGTGGGATGGGACACTGAAGCTTTCTTT

d_call: NA
clone_size: many
j_call: TRBJ1-2
v_call: TRBV12-3/TRBV12-4
cdr3_aa: CASSLNLQGFGYTF
cdr3_nt: TGTGCCAGCAGTTTAAACCTGCAGGGGTTTGGCTACACCTTC

d_call: TRBD2
clone_size: many
j_call: TRBJ2-5
v_call: TRBV5-1
cdr3_aa: CASSVSGGRQETQYF
cdr3_nt: TGCGCCAGCAGCGTAAGCGGGGGAAGACAAGAGACCCAGTACTTC

d_call: NA
clone_size: many
j_call: TRBJ1-2
v_call: TRBV7-2
cdr3_aa: CASSLAREGLGYTF
cdr3_nt: TGTGCCAGCAGCTTAGCGCGGGAAGGGCTTGGCTACACCTTC

d_call: NA
clone_size: many
j_call: TRBJ1-2
v_call: TRBV6-2/TRBV6-3
cdr3_aa: CASTTGLGGYGYTF
cdr3_nt: TGTGCCAGCACCACCGGTCTGGGCGGCTATGGCTACACCTTC

d_call: TRBD1
clone_size: NA
j_call: TRBJ2-5
v_call: TRBV24-1
cdr3_aa: CATSDQQGRETQYF
cdr3_nt: TGTGCCACCAGTGATCAACAGGGGCGGGAGACCCAGTACTTC

d_call: NA
clone_size: many
j_call: TRBJ1-5
v_call: TRBV5-4
cdr3_aa: CASSLRGGSGYSNQPQHF
cdr3_nt: TGTGCCAGCAGCTTGCGCGGGGGGAGTGGGTATAGCAATCAGCCCCAGCATTTT

d_call: NA
clone_size: many
j_call: TRBJ2-7
v_call: TRBV10-2
cdr3_aa: CASSDSLTVFEQYF
cdr3_nt: TGCGCCAGCAGTGATTCCCTGACAGTCTTCGAGCAGTACTTC

d_call: NA
clone_size: NA
j_call: TRBJ1-5
v_call: TRBV12-3/TRBV12-4
cdr3_aa: CASSSRTSNQPQHF
cdr3_nt: TGTGCCAGCAGTTCCAGGACCTCTAATCAGCCCCAGCATTTT

d_call: TRBD1
clone_size: many
j_call: TRBJ1-2
v_call: TRBV27
cdr3_aa: CASSYTSTGIYGYTF
cdr3_nt: TGTGCCAGCAGTTACACCTCGACAGGGATCTATGGCTACACCTTC

d_call: NA
clone_size: many
j_call: TRBJ1-1
v_call: TRBV19
cdr3_aa: CASSIGPVATEAFF
cdr3_nt: TGTGCCAGTAGTATAGGCCCAGTGGCCACTGAAGCTTTCTTT

d_call: TRBD1
clone_size: NA
j_call: TRBJ1-1
v_call: TRBV28
cdr3_aa: CASRSTDRDAFF
cdr3_nt: TGTGCTAGCAGATCAACGGACAGGGACGCTTTCTTT

d_call: TRBD1
clone_size: NA
j_call: TRBJ1-1
v_call: TRBV10-2
cdr3_aa: CASSESGTGGNTEAFF
cdr3_nt: TGCGCCAGCAGTGAATCTGGGACAGGGGGGAACACTGAAGCTTTCTTT

d_call: NA
clone_size: many
j_call: TRBJ2-7
v_call: TRBV7-9
cdr3_aa: CASSLQSGEQYF
cdr3_nt: TGTGCCAGCAGCTTGCAGTCGGGCGAGCAGTACTTC

d_call: NA
clone_size: many
j_call: TRBJ1-1
v_call: TRBV7-2
cdr3_aa: CASSVVGGRNTEAFF
cdr3_nt: TGTGCCAGCAGCGTAGTGGGGGGAAGGAACACTGAAGCTTTCTTT

d_call: TRBD2
clone_size: NA
j_call: TRBJ2-5
v_call: TRBV29-1
cdr3_aa: CSVAGTSRETQYF
cdr3_nt: TGCAGCGTAGCCGGGACTAGTAGGGAGACCCAGTACTTC

d_call: NA
clone_size: many
j_call: TRBJ1-1
v_call: TRBV19
cdr3_aa: CASSNSMNTEAFF
cdr3_nt: TGTGCCAGTAGTAACAGCATGAACACTGAAGCTTTCTTT

d_call: NA
clone_size: many
j_call: TRBJ2-5
v_call: TRBV29-1
cdr3_aa: CSVDPTETQYF
cdr3_nt: TGCAGCGTTGACCCGACGGAGACCCAGTACTTC